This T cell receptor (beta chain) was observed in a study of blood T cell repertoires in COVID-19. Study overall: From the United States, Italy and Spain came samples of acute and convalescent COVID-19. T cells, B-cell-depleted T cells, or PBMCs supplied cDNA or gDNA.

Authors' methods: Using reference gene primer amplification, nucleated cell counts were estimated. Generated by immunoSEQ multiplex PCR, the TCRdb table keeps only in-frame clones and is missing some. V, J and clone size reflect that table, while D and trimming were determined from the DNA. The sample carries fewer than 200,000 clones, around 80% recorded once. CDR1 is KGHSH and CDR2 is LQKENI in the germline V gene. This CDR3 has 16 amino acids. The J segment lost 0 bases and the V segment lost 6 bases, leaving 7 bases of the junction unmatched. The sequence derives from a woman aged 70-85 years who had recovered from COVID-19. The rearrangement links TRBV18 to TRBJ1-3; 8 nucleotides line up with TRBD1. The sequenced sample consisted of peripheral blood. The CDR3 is CASSPDRGSSGNTIYF. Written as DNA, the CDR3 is TGTGCCAGCTCGCCCGACAGGGGATCCTCTGGAAACACCATATATTTT.